The rows below give T cell receptor beta chains drawn from one sample of a study of neurological immune-mediated disorders. One entry per CDR3 protein results from TCRdb running MiXCR on the 5' RACE reads. Altogether some 46,000 distinct CDR3 sequences are present, less than 5% being singletons, with the ten largest covering around 6%. Sequenced material: PBMCs. The receptors were sampled from a woman aged 60-75 years with multiple sclerosis. The CDR3 runs from the conserved cysteine through the conserved F or W. Fields, in order: V gene, D gene, J gene, clone size, CDR3 DNA, CDR3 protein. A D gene is named only where the DNA matches it firmly. Only some rows state a clone size, as once, few, many or a class for expanded clones.

V: TRBV20-1; D: TRBD1; J: TRBJ1-2; size: .; DNA: TGCAGTGCTTGGACAGGGGGCGCAGACTATGGCTACACCTTC; CDR3: CSAWTGGADYGYTF
V: TRBV5-1; D: .; J: TRBJ1-1; size: many; DNA: TGCGCCAGCAGCTTGCGGGGTACTGAAGCTTTCTTT; CDR3: CASSLRGTEAFF
V: TRBV20-1; D: .; J: TRBJ2-3; size: .; DNA: TGCAGTGCGTGGGTGGGGGCAGATACGCAGTATTTT; CDR3: CSAWVGADTQYF
V: TRBV20-1; D: .; J: TRBJ1-2; size: few; DNA: TGCAGTGCTAAAGTTGCAATCTATGGCTACACCTTC; CDR3: CSAKVAIYGYTF
V: TRBV9; D: TRBD1; J: TRBJ1-1; size: many; DNA: TGTGCCAGCAGCCCCTCCTTGACAGGGGGCACTGAAGCTTTCTTT; CDR3: CASSPSLTGGTEAFF
V: TRBV5-1; D: TRBD1; J: TRBJ1-5; size: many; DNA: TGCGCCAGCAGCTTGGGTGGACAGGGCAATCAGCCCCAGCATTTT; CDR3: CASSLGGQGNQPQHF
V: TRBV7-9; D: .; J: TRBJ2-2; size: many; DNA: TGTGCCAGCAGCTTAGCGGCCGGGGAGCTGTTTTTT; CDR3: CASSLAAGELFF
V: TRBV12-3/TRBV12-4; D: .; J: TRBJ2-2; size: many; DNA: TGTGCCAGCAGTTCCCCTCGGACGGGACTTCCCACCGGGGAGCTGTTTTTT; CDR3: CASSSPRTGLPTGELFF
V: TRBV20-1; D: .; J: TRBJ2-5; size: many; DNA: TGCAGTGCCAATATGGGGACCAAAGAGACCCAGTACTTC; CDR3: CSANMGTKETQYF
V: TRBV5-1; D: .; J: TRBJ2-2; size: many; DNA: TGCGCCAGCAGCTTGGCCGGGGAGCTGTTTTTT; CDR3: CASSLAGELFF
V: TRBV3-1; D: TRBD2; J: TRBJ2-2; size: many; DNA: TGTGCCAGCAGCCAAGTTCCTAGCGGGTTTACCGGGGAGCTGTTTTTT; CDR3: CASSQVPSGFTGELFF
V: TRBV2; D: TRBD1; J: TRBJ1-1; size: few; DNA: TGTGCCAGCAGCAAATGGACAGGGATGTCTGAAGCTTTCTTT; CDR3: CASSKWTGMSEAFF
V: TRBV7-2; D: .; J: TRBJ1-5; size: .; DNA: TGTGCCAGCAGTTCCGACGGCTATAATCAGCCCCAGCATTTT; CDR3: CASSSDGYNQPQHF
V: TRBV6-2/TRBV6-3; D: .; J: TRBJ2-1; size: many; DNA: TGTGCCAGCAGTTACCCCCAGGATTACAATGAGCAGTTCTTC; CDR3: CASSYPQDYNEQFF
V: TRBV10-3; D: TRBD2; J: TRBJ2-4; size: many; DNA: TGTGCCATCAGTGAGTCGCCAGCGGGAGGGCCGGGCATTCAGTACTTC; CDR3: CAISESPAGGPGIQYF
V: TRBV6-5; D: TRBD1; J: TRBJ2-5; size: many; DNA: TGTGCCAGCAGTTACGGGACAGCAAACGAAGAGACCCAGTACTTC; CDR3: CASSYGTANEETQYF
V: TRBV18; D: .; J: TRBJ2-7; size: .; DNA: TGTGCCAGCTCATCCTCCGGGACAACCGAGCAGTACTTC; CDR3: CASSSSGTTEQYF
V: TRBV20-1; D: TRBD2; J: TRBJ2-1; size: many; DNA: TGCAGTGCTAGAGCGGGGGCGGGACTAGCGGGTTCCTACAATGAGCAGTTCTTC; CDR3: CSARAGAGLAGSYNEQFF
V: TRBV7-8; D: TRBD1; J: TRBJ2-7; size: many; DNA: TGTGCCAGCAGCCCTCGGAACCGGGACAGCTCCTACGAGCAGTACTTC; CDR3: CASSPRNRDSSYEQYF
V: TRBV20-1; D: .; J: TRBJ2-1; size: .; DNA: TGCAGTGCTAGTTCGGCGATGGGCAATGAGCAGTTCTTC; CDR3: CSASSAMGNEQFF
V: TRBV5-1; D: TRBD2; J: TRBJ2-1; size: few; DNA: TGCGCCAGCACCCCGGGGGGGCGGGCCAATGAGCAGTTCTTC; CDR3: CASTPGGRANEQFF
V: TRBV7-2; D: .; J: TRBJ1-2; size: .; DNA: TGTGCCAGCAGCTTCCTCCGTGTAAGGAACTATGGCTACACCTTC; CDR3: CASSFLRVRNYGYTF
V: TRBV7-7; D: .; J: TRBJ2-7; size: many; DNA: TGTGCTAGCGGCAATGGGTACGAGCAGTACTTC; CDR3: CASGNGYEQYF
V: TRBV5-1; D: .; J: TRBJ2-1; size: .; DNA: TGCGCCAGCAGCTCCGGACAGAATGAGCAGTTCTTC; CDR3: CASSSGQNEQFF
V: TRBV5-1; D: .; J: TRBJ2-2; size: many; DNA: TGCGCCAGCAGCTTGGCTCTGGCGGAGCTGTTTTTT; CDR3: CASSLALAELFF
V: TRBV4-3; D: .; J: TRBJ1-2; size: once; DNA: TGCGCCAGCAGCCAAGATATGGCCGGCGGCTACACCTTC; CDR3: CASSQDMAGGYTF
V: TRBV20-1; D: .; J: TRBJ2-4; size: many; DNA: TGCAGTGCGGGCCCCGGGGGAGCCAAAAACATTCAGTACTTC; CDR3: CSAGPGGAKNIQYF
V: TRBV12-3/TRBV12-4; D: .; J: TRBJ2-6; size: few; DNA: TGTGCCAGCAGTTTAAGTTTAGGCTCTGGGGCCAACGTCCTGACTTTC; CDR3: CASSLSLGSGANVLTF
V: TRBV6-5; D: .; J: TRBJ1-1; size: many; DNA: TGTGCCAGCAGCGAGGATCACAGGGTCACTGAAGCTTTCTTT; CDR3: CASSEDHRVTEAFF
V: TRBV20-1; D: .; J: TRBJ2-3; size: .; DNA: TGCAGTGCTGGAAGTGGCGGGGGCTCCACAGATACGCAGTATTTT; CDR3: CSAGSGGGSTDTQYF
V: TRBV7-2; D: .; J: TRBJ2-3; size: many; DNA: TGTGCCAGCAGCCCGACGAGGCTGAGCACAGATACGCAGTATTTT; CDR3: CASSPTRLSTDTQYF
V: TRBV20-1; D: .; J: TRBJ1-2; size: many; DNA: TGCAGTGCTAGAGATCTGATGGACAGAACTAACTATGGCTACACCTTC; CDR3: CSARDLMDRTNYGYTF
V: TRBV7-2; D: .; J: TRBJ2-7; size: .; DNA: TGTGCCAGCAGTCAAGAGTCATTCTACGAGCAGTACTTC; CDR3: CASSQESFYEQYF
V: TRBV28; D: .; J: TRBJ2-1; size: many; DNA: TGTGCCAGCAGTCCGACAAAAGGGCGGTCCTACAATGAGCAGTTCTTC; CDR3: CASSPTKGRSYNEQFF
V: TRBV4-3; D: .; J: TRBJ2-4; size: many; DNA: TGCGCCAGCAGCCAGGTTAGGACAGCTACCAAAAACATTCAGTACTTC; CDR3: CASSQVRTATKNIQYF
V: TRBV18; D: .; J: TRBJ1-3; size: many; DNA: TGTGCCAGCTCACCATCAACCGACCTCTCTGGAAACACCATATATTTT; CDR3: CASSPSTDLSGNTIYF
V: TRBV12-3/TRBV12-4; D: .; J: TRBJ1-1; size: .; DNA: TGTGCCAGCAGCCGAGAAAGACTAGGGGACACTGAAGCTTTCTTT; CDR3: CASSRERLGDTEAFF
V: TRBV27; D: .; J: TRBJ2-5; size: many; DNA: TGTGCCAGCAGTGACACAGCAGAAGAGACCCAGTACTTC; CDR3: CASSDTAEETQYF
V: TRBV10-3; D: .; J: TRBJ2-7; size: few; DNA: TGTGCCATCAGTGAGTCGACGGCAGGGTGGGACGAGCAGTACTTC; CDR3: CAISESTAGWDEQYF
V: TRBV7-2; D: TRBD2; J: TRBJ2-7; size: .; DNA: TGTGCCAGCAGCGGGGAGCGGGGGTCCGAGCAGTACTTC; CDR3: CASSGERGSEQYF
V: TRBV15; D: .; J: TRBJ2-5; size: many; DNA: TGTGCCACCAGCAGAGGGGCGGGCGGCCTCCAAGAGACCCAGTACTTC; CDR3: CATSRGAGGLQETQYF
V: TRBV29-1; D: .; J: TRBJ1-2; size: many; DNA: TGCAGCGTTGACCCGGGGACATCACACTATGGCTACACCTTC; CDR3: CSVDPGTSHYGYTF